A single TCR beta chain is shown here with its context. The sample belongs to a study of blood T cell repertoires in COVID-19. Study context: COVID-19 samples from acute and convalescent phases originated in the United States, Italy and Spain. In each case, the material was cDNA or gDNA derived from T cells, B-cell-depleted T cells, or PBMCs.

V trimming: 5 bases; J trimming: 9 bases; junction bases outside the gene matches: 10. The CDR3 runs to 14 residues. Germline values: CDR1 SEHNR, CDR2 FQNEAQ (reference sequence). Per the original methods: It was from reference gene primer amplification that nucleated cell counts were estimated. The repertoire was sequenced with immunoSEQ multiplex PCR; TCRdb's copy has only in-frame clones and lacks some. That table furnishes V, J and clone size, whereas the DNA furnished D and trimming. The sample carries 150,000 to 200,000 clones, approximately 88% recorded once. This chain uses TRBV7-9 with TRBJ2-7; 10 bases are a match to TRBD2. The sequenced sample consisted of PBMCs or T cells enriched from blood (not recorded which). This receptor was obtained from a man between 70 and 80 years old who had been exposed to COVID-19. The CDR3 spells CASSPPGLAILQYF. DNA of the CDR3: TGTGCCAGCAGCCCGCCGGGACTAGCGATTTTGCAGTACTTC.